This T cell receptor (beta chain) stems from a study of T cell responses to AZD1222 COVID-19 vaccine. General observations from the study: Only after the peak T cell response were repertoires sampled. Elevations in Spike-specific TCR breadth and depth followed administration of two AZD1222 doses. Reports say nearly half of spike-specific TCRs go after unmutated variant regions. A mostly white British donor set with more females was recruited, and clonal diversity was possibly underestimated.

Repertoires were generated with immunoSEQ multiplex PCR, while TCRdb's copy carries only in-frame clones and drops some. The sample lists tens of thousands of clones, 91% occurring once. Germline CDR1 is MNHEY and CDR2 is SMNVEV (reference sequence). V was pared by 4 bases and J by 4 bases, with 16 bases between. The CDR3 is made up of 15 amino acids. To note about this clone: Its antigen is undetermined.

The receptor's source is an adult in good health. The genes are TRBV27 and TRBJ1-2; tentatively, D is TRBD1 (5 bases). Source: peripheral blood, taken on day 0 of MenACWY control vaccination. DNA of the CDR3: TGTGCCAGCAGTTCTCATAGACGCGGGGCCTATGGCTACACCTTC. Translating gives CASSSHRRGAYGYTF.